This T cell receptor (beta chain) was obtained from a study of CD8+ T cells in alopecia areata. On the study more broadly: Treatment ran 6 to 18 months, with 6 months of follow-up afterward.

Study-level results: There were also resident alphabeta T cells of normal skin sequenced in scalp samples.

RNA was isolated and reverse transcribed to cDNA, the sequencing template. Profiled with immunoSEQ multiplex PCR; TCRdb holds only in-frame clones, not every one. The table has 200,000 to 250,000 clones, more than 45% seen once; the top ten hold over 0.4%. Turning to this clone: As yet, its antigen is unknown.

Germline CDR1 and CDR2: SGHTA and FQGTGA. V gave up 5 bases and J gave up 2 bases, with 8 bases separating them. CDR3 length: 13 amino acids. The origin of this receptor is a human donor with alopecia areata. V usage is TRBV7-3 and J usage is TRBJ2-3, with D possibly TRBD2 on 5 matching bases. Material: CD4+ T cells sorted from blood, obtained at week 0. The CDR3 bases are TGTGCCAGCAGCCCCGGGGACACAGATACGCAGTATTTT. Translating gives CASSPGDTDTQYF.